This T cell receptor (beta chain) was observed in a study of blood T cell repertoires in COVID-19. Turning to the study itself: Both acute and convalescent COVID-19 samples were obtained from the United States, Italy and Spain.

Enrolment of Seattle patients took place during active infection, and they were followed longitudinally. This table comes from immunoSEQ multiplex PCR, and its TCRdb copy is limited to in-frame clones, with some not included. The sample carries more than 45,000 clones, 87% recorded once. The V gene's germline CDR1 is SNHLY and CDR2 FYNNEI. The CDR3 runs 15 residues. Trimming cost V 1 base and J 4 bases, with 13 bases left between them. The sample holds many counts of this clone. The TCR was taken from an elderly woman with COVID-19, enrolled during active disease. The sequenced material came from peripheral blood. The chain has TRBV2 and TRBJ1-2; tentative D call: TRBD1 (5 bases). The CDR3, as DNA: TGTGCCAGCAGTGAAGGGCCAGGGCCACCCTATGGCTACACCTTC. Translation: CASSEGPGPPYGYTF.